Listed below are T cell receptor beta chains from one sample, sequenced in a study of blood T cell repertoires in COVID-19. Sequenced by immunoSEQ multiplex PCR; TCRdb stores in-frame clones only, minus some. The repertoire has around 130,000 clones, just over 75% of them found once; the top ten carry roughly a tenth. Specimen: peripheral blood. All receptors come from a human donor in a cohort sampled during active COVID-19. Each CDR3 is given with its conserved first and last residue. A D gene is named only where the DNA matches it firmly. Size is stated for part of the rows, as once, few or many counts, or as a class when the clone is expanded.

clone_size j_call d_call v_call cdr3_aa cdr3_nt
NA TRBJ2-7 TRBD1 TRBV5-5 CASSLDRAHEQYF TGTGCCAGCAGCCTGGACAGGGCCCACGAGCAGTACTTC
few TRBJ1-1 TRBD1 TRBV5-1 CASSQQTGSNEAFF TGCGCCAGCAGCCAACAGACAGGGTCGAATGAAGCTTTCTTT
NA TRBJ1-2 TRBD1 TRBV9 CASSPGQGWVGYTF TGTGCCAGCAGCCCCGGACAGGGCTGGGTTGGCTACACCTTC
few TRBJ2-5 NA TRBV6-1 CASSEASGFETQYF TGTGCCAGCAGTGAAGCATCAGGGTTTGAGACCCAGTACTTC
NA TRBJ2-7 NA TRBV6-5 CASSLGFLYEQYF TGTGCCAGCAGTCTCGGGTTCCTTTACGAGCAGTACTTC
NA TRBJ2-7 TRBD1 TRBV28 CASSGPGQYEQYF TGTGCCAGCAGTGGGCCGGGACAGTACGAGCAGTACTTC
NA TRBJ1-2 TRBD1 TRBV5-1 CASSEGQGAHGGYTF TGCGCCAGCAGCGAGGGACAGGGGGCACATGGAGGCTACACCTTC
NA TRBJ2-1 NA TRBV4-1 CASSRFTTLRDEQFF TGCGCCAGCAGTCGATTCACGACATTGCGGGATGAGCAGTTCTTC
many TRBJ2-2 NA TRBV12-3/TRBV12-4 CASSLSGGELFF TGTGCCAGCAGTTTATCGGGGGGGGAGCTGTTTTTT
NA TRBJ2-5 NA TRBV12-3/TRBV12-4 CASSSGETQYF TGTGCCAGCAGTTCGGGAGAGACCCAGTACTTC
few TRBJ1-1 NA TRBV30 CAWSQHRDNTEAFF TGTGCCTGGAGTCAACACAGGGATAACACTGAAGCTTTCTTT
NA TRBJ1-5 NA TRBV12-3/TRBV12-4 CASSVVSNQPQHF TGTGCCAGCAGTGTTGTAAGCAATCAGCCCCAGCATTTT
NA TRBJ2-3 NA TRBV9 CASTDPTDLYTQYF TGTGCCAGCACCGACCCAACGGACTTGTATACGCAGTATTTT
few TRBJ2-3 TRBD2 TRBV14 CASSQGITGGTDTQYF TGTGCCAGCAGCCAAGGGATTACGGGGGGGACAGATACGCAGTATTTT
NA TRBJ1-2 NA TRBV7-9 CASSLDPQGGYTF TGTGCCAGCAGCTTAGATCCCCAGGGAGGCTACACCTTC
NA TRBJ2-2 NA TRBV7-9 CASSRGEELGSTGELFF TGTGCCAGCAGCCGAGGGGAAGAACTCGGGAGCACCGGGGAGCTGTTTTTT
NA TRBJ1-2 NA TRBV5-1 CASSFERSGGYTF TGCGCCAGCAGCTTCGAGAGGTCGGGTGGCTACACCTTC
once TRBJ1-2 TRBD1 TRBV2 CASTLGQSYGYTF TGTGCCAGCACCCTGGGACAGAGCTATGGCTACACCTTC
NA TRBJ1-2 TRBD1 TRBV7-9 CASSYQGAGRGYTF TGTGCCAGCAGCTATCAGGGGGCAGGGCGGGGCTACACCTTC
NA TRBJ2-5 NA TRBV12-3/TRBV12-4 CASSLDSWTQYF TGTGCCAGCAGTTTAGACTCATGGACCCAGTACTTC
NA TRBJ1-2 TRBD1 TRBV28 CASSTSGTGMYGYTF TGTGCCAGCAGCACCTCCGGGACAGGGATGTATGGCTACACCTTC
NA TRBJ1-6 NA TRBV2 CASSEAGQGNSPLHF TGTGCCAGCAGTGAAGCGGGGCAGGGAAATTCACCCCTCCACTTT
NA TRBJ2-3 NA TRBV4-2 CASSTKRGSDTQYF TGTGCCAGCAGCACTAAAAGGGGTTCAGATACGCAGTATTTT
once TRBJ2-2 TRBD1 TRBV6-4 CASSDRDREDTGELFF TGTGCCAGCAGTGACCGGGACAGGGAAGACACCGGGGAGCTGTTTTTT
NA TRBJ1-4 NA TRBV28 CASSLRTATKVNEKLFF TGTGCCAGCAGTCTCCGGACAGCTACCAAAGTGAATGAAAAACTGTTTTTT
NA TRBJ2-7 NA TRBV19 CASSTQSYEQYF TGTGCCAGTAGTACCCAATCCTACGAGCAGTACTTC
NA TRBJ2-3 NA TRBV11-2 CASFLGEGVADTQYF TGTGCCAGCTTTTTAGGGGAGGGGGTGGCAGATACGCAGTATTTT
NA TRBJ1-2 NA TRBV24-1 CATADKGGYGYTF TGTGCCACCGCGGACAAAGGGGGCTATGGCTACACCTTC
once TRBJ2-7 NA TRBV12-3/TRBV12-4 CASRGTSYEQYF TGTGCCAGCAGGGGTACTAGCTACGAGCAGTACTTC
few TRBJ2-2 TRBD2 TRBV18 CASSPGSGTGATGELFF TGTGCCAGCTCACCGGGTAGCGGGACTGGCGCCACCGGGGAGCTGTTTTTT
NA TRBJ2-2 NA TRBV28 CASSPSVANTGELFF TGTGCCAGCAGTCCTAGCGTAGCGAACACCGGGGAGCTGTTTTTT
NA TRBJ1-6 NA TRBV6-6 CASSYTAGYNSPLHF TGTGCCAGCAGTTACACCGCAGGGTATAATTCACCCCTCCACTTT
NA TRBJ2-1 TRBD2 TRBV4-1 CASSPLGVSGTSGGHEQFF TGCGCCAGCAGCCCCCTCGGCGTTTCCGGGACTAGCGGGGGCCATGAGCAGTTCTTC